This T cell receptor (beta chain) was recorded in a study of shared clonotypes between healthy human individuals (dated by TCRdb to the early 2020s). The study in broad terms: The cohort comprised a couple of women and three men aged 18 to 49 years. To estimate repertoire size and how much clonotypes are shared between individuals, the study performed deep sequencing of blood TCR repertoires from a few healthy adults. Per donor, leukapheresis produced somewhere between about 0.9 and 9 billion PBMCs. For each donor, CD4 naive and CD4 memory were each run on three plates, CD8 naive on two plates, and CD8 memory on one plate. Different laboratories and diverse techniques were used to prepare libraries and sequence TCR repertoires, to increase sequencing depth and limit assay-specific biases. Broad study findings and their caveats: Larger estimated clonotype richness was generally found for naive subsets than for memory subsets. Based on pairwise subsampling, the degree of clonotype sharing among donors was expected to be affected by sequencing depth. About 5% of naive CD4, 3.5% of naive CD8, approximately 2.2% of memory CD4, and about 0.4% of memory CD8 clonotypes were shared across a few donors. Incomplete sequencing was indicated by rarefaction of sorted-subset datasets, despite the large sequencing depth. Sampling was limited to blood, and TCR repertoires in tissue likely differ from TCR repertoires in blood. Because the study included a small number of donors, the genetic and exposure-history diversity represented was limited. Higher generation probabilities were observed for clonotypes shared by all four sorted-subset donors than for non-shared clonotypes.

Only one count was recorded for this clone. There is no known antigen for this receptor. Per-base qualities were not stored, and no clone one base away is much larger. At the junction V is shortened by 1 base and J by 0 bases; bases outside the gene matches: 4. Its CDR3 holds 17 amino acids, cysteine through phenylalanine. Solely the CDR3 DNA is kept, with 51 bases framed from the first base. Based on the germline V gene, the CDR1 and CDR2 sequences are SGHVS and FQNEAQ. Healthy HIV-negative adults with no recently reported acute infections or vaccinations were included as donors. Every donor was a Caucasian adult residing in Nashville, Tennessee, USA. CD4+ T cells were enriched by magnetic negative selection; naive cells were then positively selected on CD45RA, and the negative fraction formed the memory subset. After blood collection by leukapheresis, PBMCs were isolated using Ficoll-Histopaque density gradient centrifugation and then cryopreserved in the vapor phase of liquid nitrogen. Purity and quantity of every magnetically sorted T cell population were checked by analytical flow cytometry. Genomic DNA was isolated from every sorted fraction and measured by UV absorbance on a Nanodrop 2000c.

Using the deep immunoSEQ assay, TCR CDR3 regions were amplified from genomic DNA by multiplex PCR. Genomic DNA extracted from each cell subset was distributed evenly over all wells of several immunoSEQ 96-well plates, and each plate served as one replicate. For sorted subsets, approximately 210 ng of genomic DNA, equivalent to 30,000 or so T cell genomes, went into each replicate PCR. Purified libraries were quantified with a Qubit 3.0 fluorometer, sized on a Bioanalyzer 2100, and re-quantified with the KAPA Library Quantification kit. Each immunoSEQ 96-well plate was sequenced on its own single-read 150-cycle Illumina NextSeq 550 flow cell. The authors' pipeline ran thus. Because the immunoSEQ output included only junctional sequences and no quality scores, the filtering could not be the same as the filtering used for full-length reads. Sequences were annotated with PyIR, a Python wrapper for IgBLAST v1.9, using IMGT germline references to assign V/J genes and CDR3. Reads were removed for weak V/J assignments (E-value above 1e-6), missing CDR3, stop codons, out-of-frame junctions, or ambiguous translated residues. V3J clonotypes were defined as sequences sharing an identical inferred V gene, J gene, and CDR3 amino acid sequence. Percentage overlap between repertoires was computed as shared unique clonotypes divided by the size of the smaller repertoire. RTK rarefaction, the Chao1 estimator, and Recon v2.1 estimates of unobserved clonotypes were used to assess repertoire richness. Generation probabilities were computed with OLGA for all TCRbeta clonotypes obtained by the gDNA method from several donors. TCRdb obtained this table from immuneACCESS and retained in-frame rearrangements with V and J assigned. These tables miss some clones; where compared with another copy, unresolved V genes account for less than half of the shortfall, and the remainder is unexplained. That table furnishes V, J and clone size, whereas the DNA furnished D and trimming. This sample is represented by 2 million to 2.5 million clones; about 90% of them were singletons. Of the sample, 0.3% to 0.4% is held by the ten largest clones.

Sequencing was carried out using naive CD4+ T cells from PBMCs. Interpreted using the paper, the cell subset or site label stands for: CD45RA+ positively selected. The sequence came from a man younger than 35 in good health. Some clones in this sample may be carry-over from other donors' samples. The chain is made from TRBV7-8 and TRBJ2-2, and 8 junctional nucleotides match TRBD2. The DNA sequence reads TGTGCCAGCAGCTTAGTGAGCGGGAGCGCGAACACCGGGGAGCTGTTTTTT. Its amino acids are CASSLVSGSANTGELFF.